This passage covers 25 T cell receptor beta chains from one sample sequenced in a study of T cell repertoires in cytomegalovirus infection. No antigen has been identified for these receptors. In TCRdb, the reads were re-called with MiXCR into one record per CDR3 protein. The data contain roughly 570,000 distinct CDR3 sequences, just under 40% of them singletons. The specimen was cultured PBMCs, collected from culture after CMV antigen stimulation. The origin of the receptors is a human donor in good health (CMV status not recorded). Some clones in this sample may be carry-over from other donors' samples.

DNA of the CDR3: TGTGCCAGCAGCTTAGCGGCTGGCCGGCCTCCGAACTATGGCTACACCTTC. Translated: CASSLAAGRPPNYGYTF. The gene calls are TRBV7-2 and TRBJ1-2; D not resolved. In germline, CDR1 is SGHTA, CDR2 FQGNSA. CDR3 size: 17 residues. The V end was cut by 0 bases, the J end by 2 bases, with 16 bases between. Filled out from reference TRBV7-2 and TRBJ1-2, the complete variable domain reads GAGVSQSPSNKVTEKGKDVELRCDPISGHTALYWYRQSLGQGLEFLIYFQGNSAPDKSGLPSDRFSAERTGGSVSTLTIQRTQQEDSAVYLCASSLAAGRPPNYGYTFGSGTRLTVV.

CDR3 residues: CASSSASLTGWTEAFF. As DNA, the CDR3 is TGCGCCAGCAGCAGTGCTTCCTTGACAGGCTGGACTGAAGCTTTCTTT. V is TRBV5-1 and J is TRBJ1-1; maybe TRBD1 (6 bases). The V end lost 4 bases, the J end lost 5 bases, and 21 bases lay between the germline ends. The CDR3 is 16 amino acids. Germline values: CDR1 SGHRS, CDR2 YFSETQ.

The chain employs TRBV12-3 or TRBV12-4 and TRBJ1-1; no clear D. Trimming left V 3 bases short and J 3 bases short, with 11 bases between. The CDR3 has 14 residues. The CDR3 bases are TGTGCCAGCAGTTTCTTACTGTCTGACACTGAAGCTTTCTTT. It is translated as CASSFLLSDTEAFF.

The V call is TRBV7-4, the J call TRBJ2-1, with 7 positions matching TRBD1. The CDR3 has 13 residues. The V segment lost 1 base and the J segment 6 bases; nucleotides outside the gene matches: 0. The germline V gene encodes CDR1 SGHVT and CDR2 SQSDAQ. CDR3 region: CASSLGDSNEQFF. For the CDR3, the DNA is TGTGCCAGCAGCTTAGGGGACAGCAATGAGCAGTTCTTC.

V usage is TRBV19 and J usage is TRBJ1-1; no reliable D call. V shed 6 bases and J shed 7 bases, with 12 bases lying between them. This CDR3 has 12 amino acids. In germline, CDR1 is LNHDA, CDR2 SQIVND (reference sequence). In DNA, the CDR3 is TGTGCCAGTAGGCAGTTGCCCCTTGAAGCTTTCTTT. The encoded protein is CASRQLPLEAFF.

This chain uses TRBV19 with TRBJ2-1; perhaps TRBD2 as D (6 bases). Germline V CDR1 and CDR2: LNHDA, SQIVND (reference sequence). The CDR3 has 16 amino acids. V was clipped by 6 bases and J by 0 bases, with 15 bases between them. As DNA, the CDR3 is TGTGCCAGTAGCCTACGAGGCGGGAACTCCTACAATGAGCAGTTCTTC. It encodes CASSLRGGNSYNEQFF.

V and J are TRBV7-2 and TRBJ2-2; 10 bases are shared with TRBD1. The CDR3 covers 17 residues. V shed 5 bases, J shed 4 bases, and the junction held 10 bases outside the gene matches. Germline CDR1 is SGHTA and CDR2 is FQGNSA. The CDR3 nucleotides read TGTGCCAGCAGCCCTGGCCAGGGACAGGGGTTCACCGGGGAGCTGTTTTTT. Translation: CASSPGQGQGFTGELFF. Drawing the rest from reference TRBV7-2 and TRBJ2-2, the complete variable domain is GAGVSQSPSNKVTEKGKDVELRCDPISGHTALYWYRQSLGQGLEFLIYFQGNSAPDKSGLPSDRFSAERTGGSVSTLTIQRTQQEDSAVYLCASSPGQGQGFTGELFFGEGSRLTVL.

This clonotype was recorded a few times. The V and J genes are TRBV7-2 and TRBJ1-1, with D maybe TRBD1 (5 bases). V dropped 1 base and J dropped 1 base, with 13 bases sitting between them. This CDR3 is 16 amino acids long. Germline assignment: CDR1 SGHTA and CDR2 FQGNSA. Here the CDR3 DNA reads TGTGCCAGCAGCTTAGTTACAGGCTCCCCGAACACTGAAGCTTTCTTT. It is translated as CASSLVTGSPNTEAFF.

The chain uses TRBV12-3 or TRBV12-4 and TRBJ1-3; D is unclear. The V end lost 7 bases, the J end lost 2 bases, and 9 bases lay between the germline ends. The CDR3 is 13 residues long. In DNA, the CDR3 is TGTGCCAGCATTCTAATCCCTGGAAACACCATATATTTT. Amino acid sequence: CASILIPGNTIYF.

This chain links TRBV5-5 with TRBJ2-1, with 7 bases that match TRBD1. The V and J ends lost 4 bases and 0 bases, in that order; junction bases with no gene match: 4. This CDR3 is built from 15 residues. CDR1 is SGHKS, CDR2 YYEKEE, per germline (reference sequence). The CDR3 DNA follows: TGTGCCAGCAGCCCGGGACAGAGCTCCTACAATGAGCAGTTCTTC. It is translated as CASSPGQSSYNEQFF.

The chain is built from TRBV20-1 and TRBJ2-1; 10 positions match TRBD2. The CDR3 is 21 amino acids. V was pared by 0 bases and J by 10 bases, with 27 bases of the junction left unmatched. The germline CDR1 and CDR2 sequences are DFQATT and SNEGSKA (reference sequence). CDR3 coding DNA: TGCAGTGCTAGAGATCTACTCATGGGACTAGCGAGGGAGGGGGAAATGTCGGAGCAGTTCTTC. It codes for CSARDLLMGLAREGEMSEQFF.

V and J are TRBV10-2 and TRBJ1-6, with D uncertain. This CDR3 region has 16 residues. V was clipped by 0 bases and J by 8 bases, with 14 bases between them. The germline V gene encodes CDR1 WSHSY and CDR2 SAAADI. The chain's CDR3 is CASSESGGRFDSPLHF. DNA for the CDR3: TGCGCCAGCAGTGAGTCGGGAGGACGGTTTGATTCACCCCTCCACTTT.

In this sample, this clonotype turned up a few times. V and J are TRBV19 and TRBJ2-3, with 9 bases identical to TRBD2. Germline V gene data show CDR1 as LNHDA and CDR2 as SQIVND (reference sequence). The CDR3 extends over 15 amino acids. V was clipped by 5 bases and J by 2 bases; unmatched bases: 5. The CDR3 is CASSYSGGNTDTQYF. CDR3 nucleotide sequence: TGTGCCAGTAGTTATAGCGGGGGCAACACAGATACGCAGTATTTT.

This clonotype appeared many times. This rearrangement joins TRBV7-2 to TRBJ1-6; D uncertain. Trimming took 4 bases from V and 10 from J, leaving 14 bases between them. Germline values: CDR1 SGHTA, CDR2 FQGNSA. The CDR3 totals 14 residues. The CDR3 DNA follows: TGTGCCAGCAGCTCAACCCCCAGAAACTCACCCCTCCACTTT. Translating gives CASSSTPRNSPLHF. The whole variable domain, filled in from reference TRBV7-2 and TRBJ1-6, reads GAGVSQSPSNKVTEKGKDVELRCDPISGHTALYWYRQSLGQGLEFLIYFQGNSAPDKSGLPSDRFSAERTGGSVSTLTIQRTQQEDSAVYLCASSSTPRNSPLHFGNGTRLTVT.

This rearrangement joins TRBV20-1 to TRBJ1-5, with D maybe TRBD1 (5 bases). Germline V gives CDR1 DFQATT, CDR2 SNEGSKA (reference sequence). The CDR3 loop spans 15 amino acids. V was pared by 1 base and J by 2 bases, with 12 bases between. The CDR3 reads CSARGWGGGNQPQHF. The CDR3 region has the DNA TGCAGTGCTAGAGGTTGGGGGGGAGGCAATCAGCCCCAGCATTTT.

The chain combines TRBV7-8 with TRBJ2-3; unclear D gene. CDR3 length equals 14 residues. Germline CDR1 SGHVS, CDR2 FQNEAQ. Trimming removed 5 bases from V and 4 bases from J, with 13 bases in between. The CDR3: CASSTLGPPDTQYF. For the CDR3, the DNA is TGTGCCAGCAGCACCTTAGGGCCCCCAGATACGCAGTATTTT.

The chain combines TRBV10-3 with TRBJ1-1; D may be TRBD1 (5 bases). The CDR3 loop spans 14 amino acids. Looked up from germline, CDR1 is ENHRY and CDR2 is SYGVKD. Trimming left V 0 bases short and J 5 bases short, with 10 bases between. CDR3 protein: CAISESWGETEAFF. CDR3 in DNA: TGTGCCATCAGTGAGTCTTGGGGGGAAACTGAAGCTTTCTTT.

This clonotype was counted between two and nine times. J is TRBJ2-7 and V is TRBV7-6; D is unclear. The germline V gene has CDR1 SGHVS and CDR2 FNYEAQ. The CDR3 contains 14 residues. V lost 8 bases and J lost 7, with 21 bases in between. This chain's CDR3 is CASRRTVDPEEQYF. DNA for the CDR3: TGTGCCAGCCGAAGGACCGTGGATCCTGAGGAGCAGTACTTC.

This clonotype has more than one count but fewer than ten. This chain links TRBV7-9 with TRBJ2-6, with D unresolved. The CDR3 runs to 15 residues. CDR1 is SEHNR, CDR2 FQNEAQ, per germline (reference sequence). Deletions cut 2 bases from V and 1 base from J, with 6 bases between. The CDR3 DNA sequence: TGTGCCAGCAGCTTAAGCGCATCTGGGGCCAACGTCCTGACTTTC. Protein product: CASSLSASGANVLTF. The variable domain in full, with the rest retrieved from reference TRBV7-9 and TRBJ2-6, is DTGVSQNPRHKITKRGQNVTFRCDPISEHNRLYWYRQTLGQGPEFLTYFQNEAQLEKSRLLSDRFSAERPKGSFSTLEIQRTEQGDSAMYLCASSLSASGANVLTFGAGSRLTVL.

J is TRBJ2-3 and V is TRBV6-2 or TRBV6-3; possibly TRBD1 or TRBD2 for D (5 bases each). V was clipped by 7 bases and J by 7 bases, with 15 bases between them. CDR3 length: 13 residues. The germline V gene encodes CDR1 MNHEY and CDR2 SVGEGT. The DNA of the CDR3 is TGTGCCAGCACCGGCAGGGAGTATAATACGCAGTATTTT. Its protein product is CASTGREYNTQYF.

The chain joins TRBV28 to TRBJ1-3, with 7 bases aligning to TRBD1. Germline-derived CDR1 and CDR2 are MDHEN and SYDVKM. The CDR3 consists of 15 residues. V lost 5 bases to trimming and J lost 0 bases; unmatched junction nucleotides: 4. The CDR3 loop reads CASSDRAVSGNTIYF. In DNA, the CDR3 is TGTGCCAGCAGTGACAGGGCCGTCTCTGGAAACACCATATATTTT.

This sequence joins TRBV7-9 and TRBJ2-3, with 8 bases lining up with TRBD2. CDR1 and CDR2 (germline): SEHNR, FQNEAQ (reference sequence). The CDR3 has 17 amino acids. Losses at the gene ends were 0 bases for V and 7 bases for J; bases not matched to a gene: 12. CDR3 amino acids: CASSLAGTGTSHNTQYF. The CDR3 region has the DNA TGTGCCAGCAGCTTAGCCGGTACCGGGACTAGTCACAATACGCAGTATTTT.

The chain carries TRBV20-1 and TRBJ2-3; 11 bases align to TRBD2. The germline V gene has CDR1 DFQATT and CDR2 SNEGSKA (reference sequence). Losses at the gene ends were 5 bases for V and 6 bases for J; bases not matched to a gene: 10. CDR3 length equals 15 residues. The CDR3 spells CSAVSGGAGRDTQYF. CDR3 nucleotides: TGCAGTGCTGTTAGCGGGGGGGCTGGCCGGGATACGCAGTATTTT.

The chain is built from TRBV5-4 and TRBJ1-2, with no clear D. The CDR3 runs 15 residues. Germline CDR1 is SGHNT and CDR2 is YYREEE (reference sequence). V was clipped by 0 bases and J by 5 bases, with 14 bases between them. Here the CDR3 reads CASSLAFGSAYGYTF. CDR3 in DNA: TGTGCCAGCAGCTTGGCTTTCGGCAGCGCTTATGGCTACACCTTC.

CDR3 protein: CASSLWTGNNSPLHF. The CDR3 DNA follows: TGTGCCAGCAGCTTATGGACGGGAAATAATTCACCCCTCCACTTT. The chain combines TRBV7-4 with TRBJ1-6; D uncertain. The V gene's germline CDR1 is SGHVT and CDR2 SQSDAQ. The CDR3 has 15 residues. The V end lost 2 bases, the J end lost 5 bases, and 10 bases lay between the germline ends.